These 25 T cell receptor beta chains were sequenced from one sample in a study of blood T cells in healthy people across ages (dated by TCRdb to 2015 to 2017). Library preparation employed 5' RACE. Sequenced using an Illumina HiSeq 2500. A second about 7 to 11 cycle PCR used a sample-barcoded 5' primer and a J-beta primer mix. In-frame beta chains were kept once TCRdb had trimmed the public reads at Q25 with fastp and called clones with MiXCR. Every CDR3 protein is listed once, alongside the most common genes and DNA of its rows. A total of roughly 1,800,000 distinct CDR3 sequences appear in this sample, 40% to 55% of them only once. The top ten hold around 2.1% of the sample. Sequencing input: blood. Receptors were obtained from a woman aged 40 to 55 in good health.

The table lists this clonotype with a few counts. The chain combines TRBV4-3 with TRBJ2-3; D might be TRBD1 (6 bases). The CDR3 is made up of 14 amino acids. Looked up from germline, CDR1 is LGHNA and CDR2 is YSLEER. V lost 4 bases and J lost 2, with 10 bases in between. The CDR3 region has the DNA TGCGCCAGCAGCCGGGACACTACCACAGATACGCAGTATTTT. Its translation: CASSRDTTTDTQYF.

Details on this clonotype: Sequence at one end of the junction differs from germline and may be a read error. The chain is built from TRBV15 and TRBJ1-2, with D possibly being TRBD1 (5 bases). The CDR3 runs to 13 residues. Looked up from germline, CDR1 is LNHNV and CDR2 is YYDKDF (reference sequence). CDR3 coding DNA: TGTGCCACCAGCAACGCAGGGTTCTATGGCTACATCTTC. It codes for CATSNAGFYGYIF.

This clonotype has a handful of counts. The chain is built from TRBV20-1 and TRBJ2-3; 8 positions match TRBD1. The length of the CDR3 is 15 residues. Trimming cost V 1 base and J 1 base; bases outside gene matches: 4. CDR1 is DFQATT, CDR2 SNEGSKA, per germline (reference sequence). CDR3 nucleotides: TGCAGTGCTAGAGGGTCGGGACAGGGCACAGATACGCAGTATTTT. This translates into CSARGSGQGTDTQYF.

The rearrangement links TRBV15 to TRBJ2-4; D may match TRBD1 or TRBD2 (5 bases each). The DNA end lines up better with TRBJ2-5; the J call may be wrong. Germline assignment: CDR1 LNHNV and CDR2 YYDKDF (reference sequence). This CDR3 is built from 17 residues. The CDR3: CATSRGGRPRGQETQYF. Here the CDR3 DNA reads TGTGCCACCAGCAGAGGAGGCAGGCCGAGGGGACAAGAGACCCAGTACTTC.

In its sample, this clonotype was seen a few times. The chain uses TRBV10-3 and TRBJ2-4; 9 positions agree with TRBD2. In germline, CDR1 is ENHRY, CDR2 SYGVKD. The CDR3 extends over 18 amino acids. V gave up 0 bases and J gave up 3 bases; unmatched junction bases: 9. CDR3 protein: CAISESRELAGDKNIQYF. The CDR3 nucleotides are TGTGCCATCAGTGAGTCGCGGGAGTTAGCGGGGGACAAAAACATTCAGTACTTC.

The chain combines TRBV28 with TRBJ1-4, with 10 bases fitting TRBD1. This CDR3 is built from 15 residues. Germline V gene data show CDR1 as MDHEN and CDR2 as SYDVKM. The junction had 4 bases not matched to a gene; V was cut back by 3 bases and J by 6 bases. The CDR3 DNA reads as TGTGCCAGCAGTTTCTCCGGGACAGGGGATGAAAAACTGTTTTTT. Its protein is CASSFSGTGDEKLFF.

This clonotype was observed a handful of times. This sequence joins TRBV4-2 and TRBJ2-1, with D unclear. The germline V gene has CDR1 LGHNA and CDR2 YNFKEQ. Trimming took off 0 bases at V and 5 bases at J, with 14 bases between the two ends. The CDR3 consists of 16 residues. The CDR3 nucleotides read TGTGCCAGCAGCCAAGAACCAGCCAGACGTCACAATGAGCAGTTCTTC. Amino acids: CASSQEPARRHNEQFF.

In DNA form, the CDR3 reads TGCAGTGCTACTGCCACCGGGACGGCGGGAGGCTACACCTTC. It encodes CSATATGTAGGYTF. The chain recombines TRBV20-1 with TRBJ1-2; a possible D gene is TRBD1 (5 bases). Germline V gene lookup returns CDR1 DFQATT and CDR2 SNEGSKA (reference sequence). The CDR3 has 14 amino acids. The V end lost 4 bases, the J end lost 8 bases, and 20 bases lay between the germline ends.

This clonotype was counted a single time. V usage is TRBV7-9 and J usage is TRBJ1-1; D is unresolved. CDR3 length: 14 residues. The ends were cut back, 5 bases at V and 1 base at J, with 11 bases in the middle. Germline lookup yields CDR1 SEHNR and CDR2 FQNEAQ (reference sequence). The CDR3: CASSHRAGNTEAFF. The CDR3 DNA is TGTGCCAGCAGCCATAGAGCGGGGAACACTGAAGCTTTCTTT.

A note on this clonotype: Compared with germline, one end of the junction differs, possibly owing to a read error. The V and J genes are TRBV29-1 and TRBJ2-7; 9 bases align to TRBD1. CDR3 length equals 14 residues. Germline V gives CDR1 SQVTM, CDR2 ANQGSEA. The CDR3 region is CGVEGTGIPYEQYF. CDR3 nucleotides: TGCGGCGTTGAGGGGACAGGGATCCCCTACGAGCAGTACTTC.

The rearrangement joins TRBV6-5 to TRBJ2-7; 9 bases line up with TRBD1. Trimming took 2 bases from V and 3 from J; bases not matched to a gene: 20. This CDR3 is 20 amino acids long. Per germline, CDR1 MNHEY and CDR2 SVGAGI. The CDR3 loop is CASSYNLWVTGGDLYYEQYF. CDR3 in DNA: TGTGCCAGCAGTTACAACCTTTGGGTAACAGGGGGCGACCTCTACTACGAGCAGTACTTC.

In its sample, this clonotype was seen a few times. The chain employs TRBV12-3 or TRBV12-4 and TRBJ2-1, with TRBD2 matching 13 bases. The CDR3 extends over 13 amino acids. Germline trimming cut 7 bases from V and 9 bases from J; bases unmatched to any gene: 3. Here the CDR3 reads CASIRTSGGEQFF. The CDR3 DNA reads TGTGCCAGCATTAGGACTAGCGGGGGTGAGCAGTTCTTC.

This chain links TRBV7-9 with TRBJ2-1; the match to TRBD2 covers 14 bases. V shed 5 bases, J shed 7 bases, and the junction held 10 bases outside the gene matches. The length of the CDR3 is 17 residues. Germline V gene lookup returns CDR1 SEHNR and CDR2 FQNEAQ (reference sequence). CDR3 nucleotides: TGTGCCAGCAGCCCATGGACTAGCGGGGGGCATATAAATGAGCAGTTCTTC. It yields the protein CASSPWTSGGHINEQFF.

This clonotype turned up a few times. The chain carries TRBV4-1 and TRBJ2-7; D is uncertain. V shed 0 bases and J shed 3 bases, with 6 bases lying between them. Germline lookup yields CDR1 MGHRA and CDR2 YSYEKL. The CDR3 runs 13 residues. The CDR3 sequence: CASSQEELYEQYF. CDR3 nucleotide sequence: TGCGCCAGCAGCCAAGAGGAGCTCTACGAGCAGTACTTC.

This clonotype was recorded a few times. This chain joins TRBV5-1 and TRBJ1-2, with D tentatively TRBD1 (6 bases). CDR1 and CDR2 (germline): SGHRS, YFSETQ. V gave up 4 bases and J gave up 8 bases, with 18 bases separating them. This CDR3 has 14 amino acids. Here the CDR3 reads CASSPRTESLGYTF. As DNA, the CDR3 is TGCGCCAGCAGCCCGAGGACAGAGTCCTTAGGCTACACCTTC.

The gene calls are TRBV7-2 and TRBJ1-4, with 9 bases lining up with TRBD1. The V segment lost 6 bases and the J segment 8 bases; nucleotides outside the gene matches: 16. Germline CDR1 is SGHTA and CDR2 is FQGNSA. The CDR3 sequence is 17 residues long. CDR3 loop: CASSSQGARLRGEKLFF. DNA for the CDR3: TGTGCCAGCAGTTCACAGGGGGCGCGGTTGCGGGGCGAAAAACTGTTTTTT.

This clonotype was seen only a few times. The V call is TRBV2, the J call TRBJ2-1; D may be TRBD1 (6 bases). This CDR3 contains 12 residues. Germline CDR1 and CDR2: SNHLY and FYNNEI. The V and J ends lost 8 bases and 7 bases respectively, with 12 bases between them. The CDR3 DNA is TGTGCCAGCCTACAGGGCCGGAATGAGCAGTTCTTC. Translated, it gives CASLQGRNEQFF.

The genes are TRBV20-1 and TRBJ1-4, with a tentative D call TRBD1 (6 bases). V was trimmed by 0 bases and J by 3 bases, leaving 14 bases between them. Germline V gene lookup returns CDR1 DFQATT and CDR2 SNEGSKA (reference sequence). CDR3 length: 16 residues. The CDR3 region is CSARDLMGAANEKLFF. In DNA form, the CDR3 reads TGCAGTGCTAGAGATTTGATGGGGGCCGCTAATGAAAAACTGTTTTTT.

Only a few counts were recorded for this clonotype. The genes are TRBV7-3 and TRBJ2-6; 9 bases map to TRBD1. Germline values: CDR1 SGHTA, CDR2 FQGTGA. The CDR3 has 20 residues. The junction had 14 bases not matched to a gene; V was cut back by 3 bases and J by 2 bases. CDR3 sequence: CASSFELGGQGLTGANVLTF. CDR3 nucleotide sequence: TGTGCCAGCAGCTTTGAATTGGGTGGACAGGGGTTGACTGGGGCCAACGTCCTGACTTTC.

This clonotype was detected many times. The rearrangement uses TRBV7-2 and TRBJ1-5; no definite D call. The V gene's germline CDR1 is SGHTA and CDR2 FQGNSA. Between the trimmed V and J ends, which lost 1 base and 0 bases, there was a span of 4 bases. CDR3 length: 14 residues. CDR3 in amino acids: CASSLGASNQPQHF. The DNA of the CDR3 is TGTGCCAGCAGCTTAGGAGCTAGCAATCAGCCCCAGCATTTT.

The CDR3 DNA follows: TGTGCCAGCAGCCCCGGCGATGGATTCAACTATGGCTACACCTTC. This sequence encodes CASSPGDGFNYGYTF. The chain combines TRBV3-1 with TRBJ1-2, with D unresolved. The V gene lost 4 bases and the J gene lost 2 bases, with 14 bases spanning the gap. CDR1 is LGHDT, CDR2 YNNKEL, per germline (reference sequence). The CDR3 spans 15 residues.

The CDR3 bases are TGCAGTGCTAGAGATCAGGGACAGGGGGGAGGGGAGCAGTACTTC. This encodes CSARDQGQGGGEQYF. The chain recombines TRBV20-1 with TRBJ2-4; 11 bases line up with TRBD1. The V gene end was trimmed by 0 bases and the J gene end by 13 bases; junction bases not matched to a gene: 11. In germline, CDR1 is DFQATT, CDR2 SNEGSKA (reference sequence). The CDR3 contains 15 residues.

The V and J genes are TRBV10-2 and TRBJ2-5, with D perhaps matching TRBD2 (5 bases). Trimming took off 0 bases at V and 0 bases at J, with 14 bases between the two ends. This CDR3 spans 17 amino acids. Germline V CDR1 and CDR2: WSHSY, SAAADI. CDR3 DNA sequence: TGCGCCAGCAGTGAGTCGGGAGCTTTCTCGTACCAAGAGACCCAGTACTTC. Residues: CASSESGAFSYQETQYF.

The J gene is TRBJ2-3, the V gene TRBV4-2, with 7 positions matching TRBD2. Looked up from germline, CDR1 is LGHNA and CDR2 is YNFKEQ. The J segment lost 4 bases and the V segment lost 4 bases, leaving 17 bases of the junction unmatched. The CDR3 is made up of 18 amino acids. In nucleotides, the CDR3 is TGTGCCAGCAGCCCCTTGAATCCTAGCGGCAAAGCCCCAGATACGCAGTATTTT. It codes for CASSPLNPSGKAPDTQYF.

The chain has TRBV4-3 and TRBJ2-7; D unresolved. This CDR3 has 16 amino acids. V dropped 0 bases and J dropped 1 base, with 13 bases sitting between them. The germline CDR1 and CDR2 sequences are LGHNA and YSLEER. This CDR3 reads CASSQEADGGSYEQYF. In nucleotides, the CDR3 is TGCGCCAGCAGCCAAGAAGCTGACGGTGGATCCTACGAGCAGTACTTC.